The 19 T cell receptor beta chains presented below share a single source sample, sequenced in a study of cytotoxic CD8 clonotypes in ibrutinib-treated CLL. Some clones are missing from TCRdb's copy, which holds only in-frame ones; the method was immunoSEQ multiplex PCR. This table has some 310,000 clones, roughly 85% appearing once. The sample was PBMCs, taken before ibrutinib treatment. The receptor source for this set is a human donor with chronic lymphocytic leukemia.

This CDR3 reads CASSLGLAGGPYYEQYF. The CDR3 DNA sequence: TGTGCCAGCAGCCTCGGACTAGCGGGAGGCCCGTACTACGAGCAGTACTTC. The gene calls are TRBV5-6 and TRBJ2-7, with 14 bases aligning to TRBD2. The trim removed 4 bases at V and 3 bases at J, leaving 9 bases unmatched. Germline V gene data show CDR1 as SGHDT and CDR2 as YYEEEE. The CDR3 consists of 17 residues.

This clone was detected only once. The chain uses TRBV10-3 and TRBJ2-7; 7 bases match TRBD1. Germline V gene lookup returns CDR1 ENHRY and CDR2 SYGVKD. Germline trimming cut 6 bases from V and 0 bases from J; bases unmatched to any gene: 2. The CDR3 is made up of 13 amino acids. For the CDR3, the DNA is TGTGCCATCAGCCGGGACAGCTCCTACGAGCAGTACTTC. This translates into CAISRDSSYEQYF.

V gene TRBV10-3 combines with J gene TRBJ2-7; TRBD2 agrees at 8 bases. Per the germline V gene, CDR1 is ENHRY and CDR2 is SYGVKD. Trimming took 2 bases from V and 3 from J; bases not matched to a gene: 9. The CDR3 is 16 residues long. The CDR3 loop reads CAISEATRSGSYEQYF. CDR3 nucleotide sequence: TGTGCCATCAGTGAGGCGACTAGAAGCGGGAGCTACGAGCAGTACTTC.

The DNA for the CDR3 is TGTGCCAGCAGCCCTGGGTGGGTAGGGTTGAACACTGAAGCTTTCTTT. It yields the protein CASSPGWVGLNTEAFF. The chain recombines TRBV7-8 with TRBJ1-1; D remains ambiguous. CDR1 is SGHVS, CDR2 FQNEAQ, per germline. Trimming cost V 5 bases and J 0 bases, with 16 bases left between them. The CDR3 covers 16 residues.

This clone was counted a few times. This chain uses TRBV30 with TRBJ1-2; D might be TRBD1 (5 bases). V lost 1 base to trimming and J lost 7 bases, with 16 bases between them. Germline assignment: CDR1 GTSNPN and CDR2 SVGIG (reference sequence). There are 14 residues in the CDR3. This chain's CDR3 is CAWSDSGINGGYTF. The CDR3 DNA sequence: TGTGCCTGGAGTGATTCAGGGATTAATGGTGGCTACACCTTC.

This clone has only a few counts. The gene calls are TRBV7-3 and TRBJ1-2, with 7 bases lining up with TRBD1. The CDR3 totals 15 residues. Germline loops: CDR1 SGHTA, CDR2 FQGTGA. The J segment lost 4 bases and the V segment lost 5 bases, leaving 10 bases of the junction unmatched. CDR3 in amino acids: CASSNRDSASYGYTF. The CDR3 DNA reads as TGTGCCAGCAGCAACCGGGACAGTGCATCCTATGGCTACACCTTC.

This chain uses TRBV29-1 with TRBJ2-7; 8 nucleotides line up with TRBD1. The CDR3 is made up of 12 amino acids. The trim removed 6 bases at V and 4 bases at J, leaving 5 bases unmatched. Germline V gene lookup returns CDR1 SQVTM and CDR2 ANQGSEA. CDR3 nucleotide sequence: TGCAGCGTCTACCAGGGGGCGTACGAGCAGTACTTC. The encoded protein is CSVYQGAYEQYF.

The V gene is TRBV6-1, the J gene TRBJ2-1; 7 bases are shared with TRBD2. The CDR3 extends over 16 amino acids. Germline CDR1 is MNHNS and CDR2 is SASEGT. The V and J ends lost 4 bases and 7 bases, in that order; junction bases with no gene match: 13. The CDR3 coding sequence is TGTGCCAGCAGTGGGGGTCACGCGGGGGAGGGGAATGAGCAGTTCTTC. Its translation is CASSGGHAGEGNEQFF.

There are a few counts of this clone. The chain carries TRBV13 and TRBJ1-2; 7 bases are shared with TRBD1. Germline CDR1 reads PRHDT; CDR2 reads FYEKMQ (reference sequence). V shed 5 bases and J 8 bases; nucleotides not matched to a gene: 11. This CDR3 spans 14 amino acids. The CDR3 DNA reads as TGTGCCAGCAGCCAACAGACAGGGCCTAGCGGCTACACCTTC. Translation gives CASSQQTGPSGYTF.

This clone was observed once. V and J are TRBV19 and TRBJ2-3; 9 positions match TRBD2. With V trimmed by 5 bases and J by 6 bases, 9 bases remained unmatched. CDR3 size: 15 residues. Germline-derived CDR1 and CDR2 are LNHDA and SQIVND (reference sequence). The CDR3 bases are TGTGCCAGTAGTCCGACTAGCGGAGTCCCCGATACGCAGTATTTT. It translates to CASSPTSGVPDTQYF.

This clone was seen just once. V usage is TRBV5-1 and J usage is TRBJ2-5; the match to TRBD1 covers 12 bases. The CDR3 spans 15 residues. The junction had 6 bases not matched to a gene; V was cut back by 4 bases and J by 5 bases. CDR1 is SGHRS and CDR2 is YFSETQ in the germline V gene. Here the CDR3 DNA reads TGCGCCAGCAGCACCGGGACAGGGGGCTTGGAGACCCAGTACTTC. It is translated as CASSTGTGGLETQYF. Filled out from reference TRBV5-1 and TRBJ2-5, the complete variable domain reads KAGVTQTPRYLIKTRGQQVTLSCSPISGHRSVSWYQQTPGQGLQFLFEYFSETQRNKGNFPGRFSGRQFSNSRSEMNVSTLELGDSALYLCASSTGTGGLETQYFGPGTRLLVL.

J is TRBJ1-5 and V is TRBV5-1, with a possible D match to TRBD1 (5 bases). The CDR3 is made up of 14 amino acids. Between the trimmed V and J ends, which lost 2 bases and 6 bases, there was a span of 12 bases. Germline CDR1 and CDR2: SGHRS and YFSETQ. The CDR3, as DNA: TGCGCCAGCAGCTTCGGAGGGACTGGTCAGCCCCAGCATTTT. Encoded protein: CASSFGGTGQPQHF. The full variable domain, completed using reference TRBV5-1 and TRBJ1-5, is KAGVTQTPRYLIKTRGQQVTLSCSPISGHRSVSWYQQTPGQGLQFLFEYFSETQRNKGNFPGRFSGRQFSNSRSEMNVSTLELGDSALYLCASSFGGTGQPQHFGDGTRLSIL.

A single count supports this clone. The chain couples TRBV11-3 to TRBJ2-2; 11 bases fit TRBD2. The CDR3 is 16 residues long. Per the germline V gene, CDR1 is SGHNT and CDR2 is YENEEA. With 3 bases clipped from V and 2 bases from J, the junction kept 2 bases outside the gene matches. The CDR3 nucleotides are TGTGCCAGCAGCTTGGGGACTAGCGGAAACACCGGGGAGCTGTTTTTT. Protein sequence: CASSLGTSGNTGELFF.

The genes are TRBV9 and TRBJ2-1; 12 bases are shared with TRBD2. The CDR3 is 16 residues long. J was trimmed by 6 bases and V by 0 bases; bases with no gene match: 4. The V gene's germline CDR1 is SGDLS and CDR2 YYNGEE. CDR3 loop: CASSVGLAGGRNEQFF. The CDR3 DNA follows: TGTGCCAGCAGCGTAGGGCTAGCGGGAGGGCGCAATGAGCAGTTCTTC.

The chain uses TRBV25-1 and TRBJ2-5; 12 nucleotides match TRBD1. Germline CDR1 reads MGHDK; CDR2 reads SYGVNS. The CDR3 has 18 amino acids. V shed 3 bases, J shed 5 bases, and the junction held 13 bases outside the gene matches. Here the CDR3 reads CASSDSASGQGACETQYF. CDR3 sequence (DNA): TGTGCCAGCAGTGACTCTGCATCGGGACAGGGGGCGTGTGAGACCCAGTACTTC. Together with reference TRBV25-1 and TRBJ2-5, the CDR3 gives the full variable domain: EADIYQTPRYLVIGTGKKITLECSQTMGHDKMYWYQQDPGMELHLIHYSYGVNSTEKGDLSSESTVSRIRTEHFPLTLESARPSHTSQYLCASSDSASGQGACETQYFGPGTRLLVL.

The chain employs TRBV19 and TRBJ1-2; D gene ambiguous. There are 15 residues in the CDR3. Trimming stripped 7 bases from V and 3 bases from J, with 18 bases between. The germline V gene encodes CDR1 LNHDA and CDR2 SQIVND (reference sequence). The CDR3 spells CASTPGLLDYYGYTF. The DNA of the CDR3 is TGTGCCAGTACCCCGGGCCTCCTAGACTACTATGGCTACACCTTC.

The J gene is TRBJ2-1, the V gene TRBV25-1; D is ambiguous. The ends were cut back, 5 bases at V and 9 bases at J, with 17 bases in the middle. CDR1 and CDR2 from the germline V gene are MGHDK and SYGVNS. The CDR3 consists of 14 residues. CDR3 nucleotide sequence: TGTGCCAGCAGTTTACGGCCCCCCCCGGGTGAGCAGTTCTTC. This codes for CASSLRPPPGEQFF. Drawing the rest from reference TRBV25-1 and TRBJ2-1, the complete variable domain is EADIYQTPRYLVIGTGKKITLECSQTMGHDKMYWYQQDPGMELHLIHYSYGVNSTEKGDLSSESTVSRIRTEHFPLTLESARPSHTSQYLCASSLRPPPGEQFFGPGTRLTVL.

The J gene is TRBJ2-2, the V gene TRBV14, with 10 bases aligning to TRBD1. Trimming cost V 3 bases and J 7 bases; bases outside gene matches: 8. CDR3 size: 16 residues. Per the germline V gene, CDR1 is SGHDN and CDR2 is FVKESK. CDR3: CASSQRQGAGIGELFF. The CDR3 DNA follows: TGTGCCAGCAGCCAGAGACAGGGGGCCGGAATCGGGGAGCTGTTTTTT.

The V and J genes are TRBV4-1 and TRBJ2-3; D perhaps matches TRBD2 (5 bases). The CDR3 loop spans 17 amino acids. Trimming removed 3 bases from V and 1 base from J, with 17 bases in between. The germline gives CDR1 MGHRA, CDR2 YSYEKL. CDR3: CASSHDPPTEGTDTQYF. Written as DNA, the CDR3 is TGCGCCAGCAGCCACGACCCACCGACGGAGGGCACAGATACGCAGTATTTT.